This is a list of T cell receptor beta chains from one sample in a study of shared clonotypes between healthy human individuals. Profiling relied on immunoSEQ multiplex PCR, and the TCRdb table lists in-frame clones only, not all of them. The sample has around 720,000 clones, 73% seen once. The sample consisted of memory CD4+ T cells sorted from blood. These receptors were collected from a young woman in good health. Both conserved end residues are part of each CDR3. The D gene is left open where the match is weak. Size is omitted from some rows. Given values are once, few, many or a class for expanded clones.

J gene | CDR3 length | D gene | clone size | V gene | CDR3 DNA | CDR3 protein
TRBJ2-1 | 16 | TRBD2 | once | TRBV5-1 | TGCGCCAGCAGCTTGACTAGCGGGGGAAGTTACAATGAGCAGTTCTTC | CASSLTSGGSYNEQFF
TRBJ1-1 | 14 | NA | once | TRBV25-1 | TGTGCCAGCAGTGAAAGTGGTGACCAACAAGAAGCTTTCTTT | CASSESGDQQEAFF
TRBJ1-1 | 16 | TRBD1 | NA | TRBV7-8 | TGTGCCAGCAGCCTAAACAGGGGGGGAATGAACACTGAAGCTTTCTTT | CASSLNRGGMNTEAFF
TRBJ1-3 | 14 | NA | NA | TRBV27 | TGTGCCAGCATGGCCCGGGGGCCCGTAAACACCATATATTTT | CASMARGPVNTIYF
TRBJ2-7 | 13 | NA | NA | TRBV29-1 | TGCAGCGTTGTTAGCACGGCGACTTACGAGCAGTACTTC | CSVVSTATYEQYF
TRBJ1-5 | 13 | NA | NA | TRBV28 | TGTGCCAGCAGACAGCTGAGCAATCAGCCCCAGCATTTT | CASRQLSNQPQHF
TRBJ1-2 | 19 | NA | once | TRBV5-1 | TGCGCCAGCAGCTTGGGGGGAACAGGGAGATCAGTGCTTAACTATGGCTACACCTTC | CASSLGGTGRSVLNYGYTF
TRBJ2-2 | 17 | NA | NA | TRBV4-1 | TGCGCCAGCAGCCAAGATATTGCTAGCTTGAACACCGGGGAGCTGTTTTTT | CASSQDIASLNTGELFF
TRBJ1-2 | 14 | NA | once | TRBV19 | TGTGCCAGTAGTATCGCGACAGGTACCTATGGCTACACCTTC | CASSIATGTYGYTF
TRBJ2-7 | 15 | NA | NA | TRBV7-9 | TGTGCCAGCAGCGCCTACAGGGCACATTCCTACGAGCAGTACTTC | CASSAYRAHSYEQYF
TRBJ1-1 | 16 | TRBD1 | NA | TRBV5-1 | TGCGCCAGCAGCTTTGGAGACAGGGGCTTGAACACTGAAGCTTTCTTT | CASSFGDRGLNTEAFF
TRBJ1-3 | 13 | NA | NA | TRBV6-6 | TGTGCCAGCCTCCGGGGGTATAGAGACACCATATATTTT | CASLRGYRDTIYF
TRBJ2-3 | 15 | TRBD1 | once | TRBV5-4 | TGTGCCAGCAGCTATAGACAGGGTGCCGCAGATACGCAGTATTTT | CASSYRQGAADTQYF
TRBJ1-1 | 17 | NA | NA | TRBV4-2 | TGTGCCAGCAGCCCCGGACACTCTGCCTCCCGAGGGGATGAAGCTTTCTTT | CASSPGHSASRGDEAFF
TRBJ2-3 | 16 | TRBD2 | NA | TRBV9 | TGTGCCAGCAGCGTAACTAGCGGGACCCGCACAGATACGCAGTATTTT | CASSVTSGTRTDTQYF
TRBJ1-2 | 15 | TRBD1 | NA | TRBV5-4 | TGTGCCAGCAGCTTGTCCGGACAGGGCCTCTATGGCTACACCTTC | CASSLSGQGLYGYTF